A single sample is the source of the 23 T cell receptor beta chains below, sequenced in a study of blood T cell repertoires in COVID-19. TCRdb's copy holds only in-frame clones and misses some; the assay was immunoSEQ multiplex PCR. This table holds about 18,000 clones, about 87% found once. The sequencing input was peripheral blood. The receptors stem from a human donor in a cohort sampled during active COVID-19.

V usage is TRBV28 and J usage is TRBJ2-7, with 8 bases matching TRBD1. Per germline, CDR1 MDHEN and CDR2 SYDVKM. V was clipped by 9 bases and J by 0 bases; unmatched bases: 7. This CDR3 is built from 14 residues. The CDR3 bases are TGTGCCAGTAGAAGACAGGGGAACTCCTACGAGCAGTACTTC. Its protein product is CASRRQGNSYEQYF.

The chain's CDR3 is CASASGQPQHF. The CDR3 DNA is TGTGCCAGCGCCTCCGGTCAGCCCCAGCATTTT. The V gene is TRBV19, the J gene TRBJ1-5; unclear D gene. CDR3 size: 11 residues. V lost 9 bases to trimming and J lost 6 bases, with 9 bases between them. CDR1 and CDR2 from the germline V gene are LNHDA and SQIVND (reference sequence).

This rearrangement joins TRBV7-9 to TRBJ2-1, with 8 bases lining up with TRBD2. J was trimmed by 6 bases and V by 8 bases; bases with no gene match: 6. CDR1 and CDR2 from the germline V gene are SEHNR and FQNEAQ (reference sequence). This CDR3 has 13 amino acids. The CDR3 loop is CASVGRGSNEQFF. The CDR3 coding sequence is TGTGCCAGCGTCGGGAGGGGGAGCAATGAGCAGTTCTTC.

The chain couples TRBV3-1 (or the pseudogene TRBV3-2) to TRBJ1-1; D gene unclear. CDR1 and CDR2 from the germline V gene are LGHDT and YNNKEL (reference sequence). CDR3 length: 14 residues. V dropped 4 bases and J dropped 7 bases, with 16 bases sitting between them. The CDR3 DNA sequence: TGTGCCAGCAGCCCAGGATGGACGGGAGATGAAGCTTTCTTT. It translates to CASSPGWTGDEAFF.

The rearrangement joins TRBV11-2 to TRBJ1-5; 11 nucleotides align to TRBD1. This CDR3 is built from 18 residues. V trimming: 4 bases; J trimming: 2 bases; junction bases outside the gene matches: 10. Looked up from germline, CDR1 is SGHAT and CDR2 is FQNNGV. CDR3 sequence (DNA): TGTGCCAGCAGCTCAGGACAGGGGGCGACTCCTGGCAATCAGCCCCAGCATTTT. Protein sequence: CASSSGQGATPGNQPQHF.

V usage is TRBV28 and J usage is TRBJ1-1; tentative D call: TRBD1 (5 bases). Germline V gene lookup returns CDR1 MDHEN and CDR2 SYDVKM. V gave up 0 bases and J gave up 1 base, with 9 bases separating them. This CDR3 comprises 15 residues. CDR3 in amino acids: CASSLWGTGNTEAFF. The DNA for the CDR3 is TGTGCCAGCAGTTTATGGGGTACAGGGAACACTGAAGCTTTCTTT.

The chain has TRBV12-3 or TRBV12-4 and TRBJ1-2; the match to TRBD1 covers 7 bases. Trimming cost V 6 bases and J 8 bases; bases outside gene matches: 9. The CDR3 covers 13 residues. The CDR3 DNA sequence: TGTGCCAGCAGCTACCGACAGGGAAGGGGCTACACCTTC. This encodes CASSYRQGRGYTF.

V and J are TRBV11-2 and TRBJ1-6; no reliable D call. This CDR3 comprises 13 residues. CDR1 and CDR2 (germline): SGHAT, FQNNGV. V was cut by 1 base and J by 10 bases, with 8 bases left in between. The CDR3: CASSLGLESPLHF. CDR3 coding DNA: TGTGCCAGCAGCTTAGGGTTAGAGTCACCCCTCCACTTT.

This sequence joins TRBV19 and TRBJ2-1, with 8 bases fitting TRBD1. The germline V gene encodes CDR1 LNHDA and CDR2 SQIVND (reference sequence). The ends lost 3 bases at V and 8 bases at J; junction bases unmatched: 6. This CDR3 region has 14 residues. CDR3 DNA: TGTGCCAGTAGTATGACGGACAGGGTACATGAGCAGTTCTTC. Protein: CASSMTDRVHEQFF.

The V call is TRBV7-3, the J call TRBJ2-1; 9 nucleotides match TRBD2. CDR1 and CDR2 from the germline V gene are SGHTA and FQGTGA. CDR3 size: 16 residues. Germline trimming cut 6 bases from V and 5 bases from J; bases unmatched to any gene: 11. The CDR3 coding sequence is TGTGCCAGCAGTCGAGGGACGGCGGGAGGGGACAATGAGCAGTTCTTC. Amino acid sequence: CASSRGTAGGDNEQFF.

The chain links TRBV7-9 to TRBJ2-1, with TRBD2 as a possible D gene (6 bases). Trimming left V 5 bases short and J 3 bases short, with 11 bases between. This CDR3 has 14 residues. Germline V CDR1 and CDR2: SEHNR, FQNEAQ (reference sequence). CDR3 sequence reads: CASSPTTSYNEQFF. For the CDR3, the DNA is TGTGCCAGCAGCCCCACGACTAGCTACAATGAGCAGTTCTTC. Drawing the rest from reference TRBV7-9 and TRBJ2-1, the complete variable domain is DTGVSQNPRHKITKRGQNVTFRCDPISEHNRLYWYRQTLGQGPEFLTYFQNEAQLEKSRLLSDRFSAERPKGSFSTLEIQRTEQGDSAMYLCASSPTTSYNEQFFGPGTRLTVL.

This clone was counted between two and nine times. At one boundary the junction diverges from the germline segment, which might be a read error. V gene TRBV5-1 combines with J gene TRBJ2-7; 10 bases align to TRBD1. The germline gives CDR1 SGHRS, CDR2 YFSETQ. The CDR3 loop spans 14 amino acids. The DNA for the CDR3 is TGCGCCAGCAGTGAGACAGGGGGCTCCTCCGAGCAGTACTTC. Protein: CASSETGGSSEQYF.

The J gene is TRBJ2-1, the V gene TRBV7-3, with 13 nucleotides matching TRBD2. The germline gives CDR1 SGHTA, CDR2 FQGTGA. This CDR3 has 14 amino acids. Trimming removed 5 bases from V and 8 bases from J; junction bases left unmatched: 3. The CDR3 is CASSRGLAGDEQFF. CDR3 coding DNA: TGTGCCAGCAGCCGAGGACTAGCGGGAGATGAGCAGTTCTTC.

The chain uses TRBV7-9 and TRBJ2-1, with 10 nucleotides matching TRBD2. V was clipped by 2 bases and J by 4 bases; unmatched bases: 2. Germline loops: CDR1 SEHNR, CDR2 FQNEAQ (reference sequence). The CDR3 spans 15 residues. The CDR3 here is CASSLRLAGYNEQFF. DNA of the CDR3: TGTGCCAGCAGCTTAAGACTAGCGGGTTACAATGAGCAGTTCTTC.

This sequence joins TRBV28 and TRBJ2-7, with TRBD1 matching over 9 bases. This CDR3 is built from 12 residues. Germline trimming cut 8 bases from V and 5 bases from J; bases unmatched to any gene: 4. CDR1 and CDR2 (germline): MDHEN, SYDVKM. The CDR3 spells CASQGQGNEQYF. CDR3 coding DNA: TGTGCCAGCCAGGGACAGGGTAACGAGCAGTACTTC.

The CDR3 DNA is TGTGCCAGCAGCTTATTAACGGGACAAGGTCTCTACAATGAGCAGTTCTTC. Translated, it gives CASSLLTGQGLYNEQFF. V is TRBV7-8 and J is TRBJ2-1; D perhaps matches TRBD1 (6 bases). Germline CDR1 and CDR2: SGHVS and FQNEAQ. This CDR3 spans 17 amino acids. Deletions cut 2 bases from V and 3 bases from J, with 17 bases between.

The V gene is TRBV9, the J gene TRBJ1-2; D gene unclear. Between the trimmed V and J ends, which lost 0 bases and 8 bases, there was a span of 14 bases. Germline V gene lookup returns CDR1 SGDLS and CDR2 YYNGEE. This CDR3 comprises 14 residues. In nucleotides, the CDR3 is TGTGCCAGCAGCGTAGGTGAGGGTCCCCGCGGCTACACCTTC. Protein: CASSVGEGPRGYTF.

The chain uses TRBV28 and TRBJ2-1; TRBD2 aligns across 10 bases. V was pared by 6 bases and J by 0 bases, with 11 bases of the junction left unmatched. The germline gives CDR1 MDHEN, CDR2 SYDVKM. The CDR3 is made up of 18 amino acids. CDR3: CASRFGASGRNSYNEQFF. As DNA, the CDR3 is TGTGCCAGCAGGTTCGGTGCTAGCGGGAGAAACTCCTACAATGAGCAGTTCTTC.

V usage is TRBV7-9 and J usage is TRBJ1-3, with 7 bases that match TRBD1. The V gene end was trimmed by 4 bases and the J gene end by 6 bases; junction bases not matched to a gene: 6. The CDR3 has 14 amino acids. CDR1 and CDR2 from the germline V gene are SEHNR and FQNEAQ (reference sequence). This CDR3 reads CASSSRQGENTIYF. CDR3 nucleotides: TGTGCCAGCAGCTCTCGACAGGGTGAAAACACCATATATTTT. The full variable domain, rest sourced from reference TRBV7-9 and TRBJ1-3, is DTGVSQNPRHKITKRGQNVTFRCDPISEHNRLYWYRQTLGQGPEFLTYFQNEAQLEKSRLLSDRFSAERPKGSFSTLEIQRTEQGDSAMYLCASSSRQGENTIYFGEGSWLTVV.

The chain carries TRBV29-1 and TRBJ2-7; the match to TRBD2 covers 10 bases. Germline CDR1 reads SQVTM; CDR2 reads ANQGSEA. V lost 7 bases, J lost 4 bases, and 10 bases stayed unmatched. The CDR3 has 14 amino acids. CDR3 residues: CSASTSGLTYEQYF. The CDR3 region has the DNA TGCAGCGCTTCGACTAGCGGGCTAACTTACGAGCAGTACTTC.

This chain connects TRBV6-5 to TRBJ2-1; 7 bases align to TRBD1. The CDR3 length is 15 residues. Germline trimming cut 0 bases from V and 2 bases from J; bases unmatched to any gene: 1. Germline CDR1 MNHEY, CDR2 SVGAGI. DNA for the CDR3: TGTGCCAGCAGTTACTCGGGACAGACCTACAATGAGCAGTTCTTC. Encoded protein: CASSYSGQTYNEQFF.

Here the CDR3 DNA reads TGTGCCAGCAGTTACTCGGTGGCCGAAGCTTTCTTT. This gives the protein CASSYSVAEAFF. V usage is TRBV6-2 or TRBV6-3 and J usage is TRBJ1-1; D gene ambiguous. Germline assignment: CDR1 MNHEY and CDR2 SVGEGT. The V and J ends lost 0 bases and 8 bases respectively, with 7 bases between them. The CDR3 is made up of 12 amino acids.

This clone showed up just once. CDR3 residues: CASSWGQAYGYTF. In nucleotides, the CDR3 is TGTGCCAGCAGTTGGGGACAGGCCTATGGCTACACCTTC. The chain recombines TRBV28 with TRBJ1-2; TRBD1 matches 8 bases. The CDR3 spans 13 residues. The germline V gene encodes CDR1 MDHEN and CDR2 SYDVKM. Germline trimming cut 4 bases from V and 4 bases from J; bases unmatched to any gene: 2.